This T cell receptor (beta chain) was observed in a study of blood T cell repertoires in COVID-19. Deletions cut 6 bases from V and 3 bases from J, with 12 bases between. The CDR3 extends over 14 amino acids. Germline loops: CDR1 SNHLY, CDR2 FYNNEI. Profiled with immunoSEQ multiplex PCR; TCRdb holds only in-frame clones, not every one. Here the sample spans about 200,000 clones, around 85% being singletons. Sequenced input: peripheral blood. The TCR was taken from a woman aged 80 or over with acute or convalescent COVID-19. The chain carries TRBV2 and TRBJ2-1, with D possibly being TRBD2 (6 bases). The CDR3 is CASSGTFVYNEQFF. The CDR3 region has the DNA TGTGCCAGCAGCGGGACTTTTGTCTACAATGAGCAGTTCTTC.